The 19 T cell receptor beta chains presented below share a single source sample, sequenced in a study of CD8 T cell repertoires and HIV-1 epitope variants. Method: immunoSEQ multiplex PCR; TCRdb's copy keeps in-frame clones and lacks some. The sample lists a few thousand clones, less than 75% occurring once. These receptors' antigens are unknown. The source material was cultured CD8+ T cells derived from PBMCs. Receptors were obtained from a male donor with HIV.

The chain carries TRBV13 and TRBJ1-2; D possibly corresponds to TRBD1 (5 bases). Germline CDR1 is PRHDT and CDR2 is FYEKMQ (reference sequence). This CDR3 region has 15 residues. V shed 11 bases and J shed 12 bases, with 31 bases lying between them. The CDR3 bases are TGTGCCGCCGGGTCCTTCGGGCAGGGAGATTCTATAAACACCTTC. Translating it yields CAAGSFGQGDSINTF. Variable domain in full (rest from reference TRBV13 and TRBJ1-2): AAGVIQSPRHLIKEKRETATLKCYPIPRHDTVYWYQQGPGQDPQFLISFYEKMQSDKGSIPDRFSAQQFSDYHSELNMSSLELGDSALYFCAAGSFGQGDSINTFGSGTRLTVV.

The gene calls are TRBV27 and TRBJ1-5, with 7 bases matching TRBD1. Losses at the gene ends were 5 bases for V and 3 bases for J; bases not matched to a gene: 7. Germline CDR1 is MNHEY and CDR2 is SMNVEV (reference sequence). This CDR3 comprises 15 residues. CDR3 residues: CASSPDRVYNQPQHF. The CDR3 nucleotides are TGTGCCAGCAGTCCCGACAGGGTGTACAATCAGCCCCAGCATTTT.

This clone has just a few counts. The gene calls are TRBV6-5 and TRBJ2-1; TRBD2 agrees at 11 bases. Germline V CDR1 and CDR2: MNHEY, SVGAGI. The CDR3 is made up of 15 amino acids. V shed 7 bases, J shed 3 bases, and the junction held 5 bases outside the gene matches. The CDR3 here is CASNLLAGDYNEQFF. In DNA, the CDR3 is TGTGCCAGCAACTTACTAGCGGGGGACTACAATGAGCAGTTCTTC.

This clone was seen more than once but under ten times. The chain couples TRBV27 to TRBJ2-7, with D possibly called TRBD1 or TRBD2 (5 bases each). The V end lost 5 bases, the J end lost 5 bases, and 16 bases lay between the germline ends. Germline-derived CDR1 and CDR2 are MNHEY and SMNVEV (reference sequence). CDR3 size: 14 residues. The CDR3: CASSTWGRGHEQYF. The CDR3 DNA reads as TGTGCCAGCAGTACTTGGGGAAGGGGACACGAGCAGTACTTC.

V usage is TRBV4-1 and J usage is TRBJ2-7; a possible D gene is TRBD2 (5 bases). The CDR3 has 15 residues. V was trimmed by 1 base and J by 5 bases, leaving 15 bases between them. Per the germline V gene, CDR1 is MGHRA and CDR2 is YSYEKL. The CDR3 DNA follows: TGCGCCAGCAGCCAAGTATTAGAGGGTGACGACGAGCAGTACTTC. Translated, it gives CASSQVLEGDDEQYF.

The rearrangement uses TRBV28 and TRBJ1-1, with D perhaps TRBD1 (6 bases). Trimming shortened V by 7 bases and J by 4 bases, and 16 bases separated the two germline ends. Germline assignment: CDR1 MDHEN and CDR2 SYDVKM. The CDR3 is made up of 14 amino acids. The CDR3 protein is CASTRDRGGTEAFF. In DNA form, the CDR3 reads TGTGCCAGCACCCGGGATAGGGGGGGCACTGAAGCTTTCTTT.

The sample holds a few counts of this clone. The V call is TRBV14, the J call TRBJ2-5, with D possibly matching TRBD2 (6 bases). CDR3 length: 14 amino acids. Trimming cost V 1 base and J 7 bases, with 13 bases left between them. The germline V gene encodes CDR1 SGHDN and CDR2 FVKESK. CDR3 sequence reads: CASSQVRGRGTQYF. The DNA of the CDR3 is TGTGCCAGCAGCCAAGTGCGGGGCCGGGGGACCCAGTACTTC.

The rearrangement links TRBV27 to TRBJ2-3, with D uncertain. This CDR3 region has 14 residues. Germline CDR1 is MNHEY and CDR2 is SMNVEV (reference sequence). Trimming pared 3 bases from V and 8 bases from J, leaving 15 bases between. CDR3: CASSLGITSGTQYF. The CDR3 nucleotides read TGTGCCAGCAGTTTGGGCATTACCTCTGGTACGCAGTATTTT.

This clone was observed a few times. The V call is TRBV6-5, the J call TRBJ2-1, with 7 bases lining up with TRBD2. V trimming: 2 bases; J trimming: 7 bases; junction bases outside the gene matches: 11. Germline V gives CDR1 MNHEY, CDR2 SVGAGI. The CDR3 has 16 residues. The CDR3 DNA sequence: TGTGCCAGCAGTTACACCCCGAGCGGGGCTAAGAATGAGCAGTTCTTC. This codes for CASSYTPSGAKNEQFF.

This chain connects TRBV11-2 to TRBJ1-2, with unresolved D. Germline CDR1 SGHAT, CDR2 FQNNGV. This CDR3 contains 14 residues. Trimming removed 2 bases from V and 5 bases from J, with 12 bases in between. The CDR3 DNA sequence: TGTGCCAGCAGCTTAAACAGCGAGATTTATGGCTACACCTTC. It yields the protein CASSLNSEIYGYTF.

The chain joins TRBV4-3 to TRBJ2-1; possible D gene TRBD1, 5 bases. V was shortened by 0 bases and J by 4 bases, with 13 bases between the two germline ends. Germline CDR1 is LGHNA and CDR2 is YSLEER. The CDR3 contains 16 residues. The CDR3 coding sequence is TGCGCCAGCAGCCAAGAGGAAGGGGCTCCATACAATGAGCAGTTCTTC. Translating it yields CASSQEEGAPYNEQFF.

This clone occurred once. The chain links TRBV27 to TRBJ2-2; TRBD2 agrees at 13 bases. V lost 6 bases to trimming and J lost 4 bases; unmatched junction nucleotides: 2. This CDR3 is built from 15 residues. The germline V gene encodes CDR1 MNHEY and CDR2 SMNVEV (reference sequence). CDR3: CASRRTSGSTGELFF. CDR3 DNA sequence: TGTGCCAGCAGACGGACTAGCGGGAGCACCGGGGAGCTGTTTTTT.

The chain recombines TRBV6-1 with TRBJ1-3; no firm D call. The CDR3 spans 14 residues. CDR1 is MNHNS and CDR2 is SASEGT in the germline V gene. Trimming shortened V by 3 bases and J by 0 bases, and 6 bases separated the two germline ends. The CDR3 nucleotides are TGTGCCAGCAGTGAGAGGCTCTCTGGAAACACCATATATTTT. This sequence encodes CASSERLSGNTIYF.

The CDR3 nucleotides are TGTGCCATCAGTGAGTCGAGACTAGCACGACGCGAGCAGTACTTC. Its translation: CAISESRLARREQYF. The chain uses TRBV10-3 and TRBJ2-7, with 7 nucleotides matching TRBD2. V dropped 0 bases and J dropped 6; count of bases not matched to a gene: 8. The length of the CDR3 is 15 residues. Germline V gene lookup returns CDR1 ENHRY and CDR2 SYGVKD.

The chain recombines TRBV15 with TRBJ2-7, with TRBD1 identical over 8 bases. The length of the CDR3 is 15 residues. The germline CDR1 and CDR2 sequences are LNHNV and YYDKDF (reference sequence). V shed 5 bases and J 6 bases; nucleotides not matched to a gene: 12. For the CDR3, the DNA is TGTGCCACCAGCGATGGGACAGGTGGCATTGGCGAGCAGTACTTC. Residues: CATSDGTGGIGEQYF.

The V gene is TRBV30, the J gene TRBJ1-3, with 7 bases identical to TRBD1. The ends lost 4 bases at V and 1 base at J; junction bases unmatched: 4. The CDR3 runs to 14 residues. Germline CDR1 reads GTSNPN; CDR2 reads SVGIG (reference sequence). CDR3 DNA sequence: TGTGCCTGGACTAAGGGACAGTCTGGAAACACCATATATTTT. Its protein is CAWTKGQSGNTIYF.

The V and J genes are TRBV11-1 and TRBJ2-7; D is possibly TRBD2 (7 bases). Trimming removed 2 bases from V and 5 bases from J, with 19 bases in between. The V gene's germline CDR1 is SGHAT and CDR2 FQDESV (reference sequence). The length of the CDR3 is 16 residues. In DNA form, the CDR3 reads TGTGCCAGCAGCTTAATGGCCGCGGAAGGGGGGGACGAGCAGTACTTC. The encoded protein is CASSLMAAEGGDEQYF.

This chain links TRBV14 with TRBJ2-7, with D perhaps TRBD1 or TRBD2 (5 bases each). Trimming pared 0 bases from V and 6 bases from J, leaving 12 bases between. The CDR3 sequence is 14 residues long. Germline-derived CDR1 and CDR2 are SGHDN and FVKESK. CDR3 nucleotide sequence: TGTGCCAGCAGCCAAGATCGGTCAGGGAGCGAGCAGTACTTC. Encoded protein: CASSQDRSGSEQYF.

The chain employs TRBV19 and TRBJ1-5; 12 nucleotides agree with TRBD1. This CDR3 has 17 amino acids. CDR1 LNHDA and CDR2 SQIVND come from the germline V gene (reference sequence). Germline trimming cut 5 bases from V and 5 bases from J; bases unmatched to any gene: 10. CDR3 region: CASSLHPGTGGDQPQHF. The CDR3, as DNA: TGTGCCAGTAGTCTACACCCCGGGACAGGGGGCGATCAGCCCCAGCATTTT.